This T cell receptor (beta chain) came from a study of T cell repertoires in cytomegalovirus infection. Germline V gives CDR1 SGHRS, CDR2 YFSETQ. J gave up 4 bases and V 3 bases, and 8 bases lay outside the gene matches. The CDR3 consists of 18 residues. TCRdb recomputed calls from the reads with MiXCR, one row per CDR3 protein. The sample lists around 320,000 distinct CDR3 sequences; more than 8% were seen once. J is TRBJ2-1 and V is TRBV5-1; 15 positions match TRBD2. The receptor was isolated from a human donor in good health (CMV status not recorded). Some clones in this sample may be carry-over from other donors' samples. The material sequenced was PBMCs. In DNA form, the CDR3 reads TGCGCCAGCAGCTCAGTCCCGGGACTAGCGGGGGGTTACAATGAGCAGTTCTTC. It is translated as CASSSVPGLAGGYNEQFF.